The source of this TCR beta chain is a study of T cell changes during pregnancy in multiple sclerosis. Generated by immunoSEQ multiplex PCR, the TCRdb table keeps only in-frame clones and is missing some. The table shows some 40,000 clones, with about 92% occurring only once. The V and J ends lost 4 bases and 5 bases respectively, with 20 bases between them. Per germline, CDR1 MGHRA and CDR2 YSYEKL. CDR3 length: 16 amino acids. V is TRBV4-1 and J is TRBJ2-5; no clear D gene. This receptor was obtained from a female donor with multiple sclerosis, enrolled in a pregnancy study. Specimen: CD8+ T cells from peripheral blood mononuclear cells, collected before pregnancy. This chain's CDR3 is CASSLPGRLPRETQYF. CDR3 nucleotide sequence: TGCGCCAGCAGCCTCCCTGGCCGACTTCCACGGGAGACCCAGTACTTC.